These 17 T cell receptor beta chains came from one sample sequenced in a study of OX40 agonist ivuxolimab in advanced cancers. The assay was immunoSEQ multiplex PCR, and TCRdb's table has in-frame clones only and misses some. The sample shows tens of thousands of clones, about 90% of them seen only once. The sample in question was CD4+ or CD8+ T cells sorted from blood, obtained in a trial of the OX40 agonist ivuxolimab. The receptors derive from an adult with an advanced solid tumor such as melanoma, head and neck, liver or kidney cancer.

This rearrangement joins TRBV9 to TRBJ2-7, with 11 positions matching TRBD2. Germline V lookup: CDR1 SGDLS, CDR2 YYNGEE. Losses at the gene ends were 0 bases for V and 6 bases for J; bases not matched to a gene: 5. The CDR3 sequence is 15 residues long. The CDR3 nucleotides read TGTGCCAGCAGCGTAGAACTAGCGGGAGTAGGCGAGCAGTACTTC. Translated, it gives CASSVELAGVGEQYF.

This clone was seen only once. The rearrangement links TRBV7-2 to TRBJ2-1; D unclear. This CDR3 is 14 amino acids long. Germline CDR1 and CDR2: SGHTA and FQGNSA. V lost 5 bases and J lost 7, with 15 bases in between. For the CDR3, the DNA is TGTGCCAGCAGCCCGACTGATAGGCGGAATGAGCAGTTCTTC. It specifies CASSPTDRRNEQFF. The variable domain in full, with the rest retrieved from reference TRBV7-2 and TRBJ2-1, is GAGVSQSPSNKVTEKGKDVELRCDPISGHTALYWYRQSLGQGLEFLIYFQGNSAPDKSGLPSDRFSAERTGGSVSTLTIQRTQQEDSAVYLCASSPTDRRNEQFFGPGTRLTVL.

The rearrangement uses TRBV15 and TRBJ1-1, with D possibly being TRBD1 (6 bases). This CDR3 region has 15 residues. The germline gives CDR1 LNHNV, CDR2 YYDKDF (reference sequence). V gave up 5 bases and J gave up 2 bases, with 15 bases separating them. CDR3 sequence: CATSRRGGANTEAFF. The CDR3, as DNA: TGTGCCACCAGCCGTCGAGGGGGGGCTAACACTGAAGCTTTCTTT.

The chain uses TRBV4-1 and TRBJ2-3, with D hard to call. Trimming removed 1 base from V and 1 base from J, with 15 bases in between. Germline CDR1 reads MGHRA; CDR2 reads YSYEKL. The CDR3 sequence is 17 residues long. CDR3 in DNA: TGCGCCAGCAGCCAAGGGCTCCGAAAGGGTCGCACAGATACGCAGTATTTT. Amino acids: CASSQGLRKGRTDTQYF.

The V call is TRBV28, the J call TRBJ2-7; TRBD1 matches at 9 bases. Germline V gene sequence: CDR1 MDHEN, CDR2 SYDVKM. The CDR3 is 12 residues long. V lost 4 bases and J lost 7; bases outside the gene matches: 2. CDR3 loop: CASSSGTGEQYF. CDR3 sequence (DNA): TGTGCCAGCAGTTCCGGGACAGGGGAGCAGTACTTC.

The chain employs TRBV4-1 and TRBJ2-3; D could derive from TRBD1 or TRBD2 (5 bases each). This CDR3 region has 14 residues. CDR1 and CDR2 (germline): MGHRA, YSYEKL. The V and J ends lost 4 bases and 9 bases respectively, with 17 bases between them. CDR3 in DNA: TGCGCCAGCAGCCTGGGACCCGCAGGTGGGACGCAGTATTTT. Translating gives CASSLGPAGGTQYF.

The gene calls are TRBV1 and TRBJ2-3; TRBD2 reflects the table's D call only, with no check against the DNA. TRBV1 is designated a pseudogene. The CDR3 has 16 amino acids. In DNA, the CDR3 is TGCACCAGCAGACCCGGGACTCCTGATAGCACAGATACGCAGTATTTT. Encoded protein: CTSRPGTPDSTDTQYF.

The rearrangement joins TRBV6-5 to TRBJ2-3; D could derive from TRBD1 or TRBD2 (5 bases each). CDR3 size: 13 residues. Per the germline V gene, CDR1 is MNHEY and CDR2 is SVGAGI. V lost 0 bases, J lost 6 bases, and 7 bases lay in between. This CDR3 is CASSYSGTDTQYF. CDR3 DNA sequence: TGTGCCAGCAGTTACTCCGGGACGGATACGCAGTATTTT.

The rearrangement links TRBV4-1 to TRBJ2-5; the match to TRBD1 covers 10 bases. Germline lookup yields CDR1 MGHRA and CDR2 YSYEKL. V dropped 2 bases and J dropped 3; count of bases not matched to a gene: 9. This CDR3 spans 17 amino acids. This CDR3 reads CASSQFGTGDVKETQYF. CDR3 DNA sequence: TGCGCCAGCAGCCAATTCGGGACAGGGGATGTGAAAGAGACCCAGTACTTC.

CDR3 sequence reads: CASSWALTGKLAETQYF. CDR3 DNA sequence: TGTGCCAGCAGCTGGGCCCTTACAGGGAAGTTGGCAGAGACCCAGTACTTC. V gene TRBV7-9 combines with J gene TRBJ2-5; tentatively, D is TRBD1 (6 bases). The V end was cut by 4 bases, the J end by 4 bases, with 22 bases between. This CDR3 region has 17 residues. From germline, CDR1 is SEHNR and CDR2 FQNEAQ (reference sequence).

J is TRBJ2-1 and V is TRBV9; 12 bases agree with TRBD1. V gave up 2 bases and J gave up 9 bases; unmatched junction bases: 9. The germline CDR1 and CDR2 sequences are SGDLS and YYNGEE. The CDR3 contains 16 residues. This CDR3 reads CASSVNRDRGRPEQFF. CDR3 sequence (DNA): TGTGCCAGCAGCGTCAACCGGGACAGGGGGCGTCCTGAGCAGTTCTTC.

The chain employs TRBV10-3 and TRBJ1-2; perhaps TRBD1 as D (5 bases). The CDR3 is made up of 15 amino acids. Trimming took off 0 bases at V and 3 bases at J, with 11 bases between the two ends. In germline, CDR1 is ENHRY, CDR2 SYGVKD. The CDR3 loop is CAISESGGEYYGYTF. CDR3 coding DNA: TGTGCCATCAGTGAGTCTGGAGGGGAGTACTATGGCTACACCTTC.

The rearrangement uses TRBV27 and TRBJ2-7; no clear D gene. From germline, CDR1 is MNHEY and CDR2 SMNVEV (reference sequence). Between the trimmed V and J ends, which lost 0 bases and 0 bases, there was a span of 12 bases. CDR3 length: 16 residues. CDR3 nucleotides: TGTGCCAGCAGTTTATCCGGTCAGGCGAGCTCCTACGAGCAGTACTTC. Amino acids: CASSLSGQASSYEQYF.

The J gene is TRBJ2-5, the V gene TRBV14; D gene unclear. Trimming removed 4 bases at V and 6 bases at J, with 18 bases between. Per the germline V gene, CDR1 is SGHDN and CDR2 is FVKESK. The CDR3 loop spans 15 amino acids. The CDR3 sequence is CASSPIDSKGQTQYF. CDR3 in DNA: TGTGCCAGCAGCCCAATTGACTCCAAGGGCCAGACCCAGTACTTC.

This rearrangement joins TRBV5-6 to TRBJ2-5; D remains unclear. The CDR3 runs 16 residues. In germline, CDR1 is SGHDT, CDR2 YYEEEE. The V and J ends lost 3 bases and 5 bases respectively, with 20 bases between them. The CDR3 protein is CASSSHTFAGEETQYF. CDR3 DNA: TGTGCCAGCAGCTCGCACACGTTCGCCGGAGAGGAGACCCAGTACTTC.

The chain combines TRBV19 with TRBJ1-1, with a weak D call TRBD1 (5 bases). V lost 0 bases, J lost 1 base, and 12 bases lay in between. Germline values: CDR1 LNHDA, CDR2 SQIVND (reference sequence). This CDR3 is built from 16 residues. For the CDR3, the DNA is TGTGCCAGTAGTATAGATTCCGCAGGGCAGAACACTGAAGCTTTCTTT. As protein: CASSIDSAGQNTEAFF.

This chain connects TRBV4-2 to TRBJ2-7, with D possibly matching TRBD2 (5 bases). V lost 2 bases and J lost 1, with 18 bases in between. CDR1 LGHNA and CDR2 YNFKEQ come from the germline V gene. The CDR3 is 17 residues long. This CDR3 reads CASSQKREGGLSYEQYF. The CDR3 coding sequence is TGTGCCAGCAGCCAAAAACGAGAGGGTGGTTTATCCTACGAGCAGTACTTC.